A selection of T cell receptor beta chains follows, all from one sample in a study of cytomegalovirus exposure and HLA in healthy donors. TCRdb's copy holds only in-frame clones and misses some; the assay was immunoSEQ multiplex PCR. The data contain roughly 140,000 clones, around three quarters of them singletons. Material: PBMCs. The receptors shown here come from a woman aged 18-29 years in good health and CMV-seropositive. CDR3s leave out the opening cysteine and the closing phenylalanine or tryptophan.

j_call v_call cdr3_aa
TRBJ1-2 TRBV6-5 ASWGGDGYT
TRBJ1-2 TRBV10-3 AISESNYYYGYT
TRBJ1-5 TRBV7-2 ASSPDGRGQPQH
TRBJ1-2 TRBV5-1 ASSLTEGYRASGYT
TRBJ1-4 TRBV6-1 ASRDRGHGEKLF
TRBJ2-4 TRBV5-1 ASSIGTVLAKNIQY
TRBJ1-4 TRBV18 ASSLGHRAEKLF
TRBJ2-5 TRBV23-1 ASDEAESGGNQETQY
TRBJ2-5 TRBV18 ASSPGAQETQY
TRBJ2-2 TRBV2 ASSERGAGRRSGELF
TRBJ2-5 TRBV10-2 ASSLLTGAQETQY
TRBJ2-7 TRBV7-9 ASSQSTGFAYEQY
TRBJ1-2 TRBV6-6 ASRTGRTYGYT
TRBJ2-1 TRBV2 ASREQGVGYNEQF
TRBJ1-1 TRBV9 ASSRDRGNSGTEAF
TRBJ2-1 TRBV20-1 SATYNEQF
TRBJ1-4 TRBV5-4 ASSDSGTGAEKLF
TRBJ2-2 TRBV5-4 ASSWRAAGELF
TRBJ1-5 TRBV21-1 ASSKKDRWSNQPQH
TRBJ1-5 TRBV28 ASSLSTGGGGNQPQH
TRBJ2-5 TRBV30 AWSTTGGQGD
TRBJ1-6 TRBV11-2 ASSSRTGNSPLH
TRBJ1-2 TRBV4-1 ASSHSGGARNYGYT
TRBJ2-7 TRBV5-1 ASSLDRDEQY
TRBJ2-1 TRBV15 ATSREQGGEQF
TRBJ2-7 TRBV15 ATSRGGPQISYEQY
TRBJ1-2 TRBV10-2 AIGTPNYGYT
TRBJ2-7 TRBV28 ASSSMGQPYEQY
TRBJ1-1 TRBV2 ASDRDRASTEAF
TRBJ2-3 TRBV5-1 ASRPETDTQY
TRBJ1-1 TRBV6-6 ASSTGGDTEAF
TRBJ2-3 TRBV5-6 ASSADRGDGGKGGTQY
TRBJ1-2 TRBV13 ASSSAGGAHYGYT
TRBJ1-3 TRBV6-6 ASSPDTAGNTIY
TRBJ2-3 TRBV28 ASSSRSYRGRNNIDTQY
TRBJ2-3 TRBV6-6 ASSYDEHFTDTQY
TRBJ2-1 TRBV4-3 ASSQGGGGEPSNEQF
TRBJ1-4 TRBV30 AWQGLTANEKLF
TRBJ2-3 TRBV18 ASSPRGGIAGDSTDTQY
TRBJ1-1 TRBV9 ASSPRDSSLGTEAF
TRBJ1-6 TRBV7-8 ASSLGGVGGRSPLH
NA TRBV30 AWRNWGLAGEQY
TRBJ2-1 TRBV6-1 ASSRTGVGEQF
TRBJ2-5 TRBV5-6 ASRAAGQETQY
TRBJ1-5 TRBV28 ASSWRQGSQPQH
TRBJ1-6 TRBV19 ASRWTGSISPLH
TRBJ2-1 TRBV4-3 ASSQLAGQFYNEQF
TRBJ1-1 TRBV25-1 ASSEFGAAF
TRBJ1-6 TRBV4-2 ASSQEGDTASPLH
TRBJ1-1 TRBV18 ASSPTETNTEAF
TRBJ1-6 TRBV28 ASSPGRGKSPLH
TRBJ1-1 TRBV4-1 ASSHMTGLNTEAF